This TCR beta chain is drawn from a study of T cell responses to AZD1222 COVID-19 vaccine. Study-wide results and limits: CD4 TCRs covered the whole spike, strongest at regions 160-218 and 743-854. Unmutated variant regions reportedly attract nearly half of all spike-specific TCRs. Every sample of the repertoires postdated the peak T cell response. White British people made up most donors, females outnumbered males, and clonal diversity was possibly underestimated.

A note on this clone: Its antigen is as yet unknown.

V gave up 0 bases and J gave up 4 bases, with 9 bases separating them. CDR3 length: 15 amino acids. The germline V gene has CDR1 MNHEY and CDR2 SVGAGI. Libraries were prepared by immunoSEQ multiplex PCR; TCRdb keeps only in-frame clonotypes and omits some of them. The table has about 180,000 clones, just under 90% seen once. This specimen consisted of peripheral blood, obtained 28 days after the second dose of the MenACWY control vaccine. This TCR came from an adult who received the MenACWY meningococcal vaccine as a control. The chain recombines TRBV6-5 with TRBJ1-4; D gene uncertain. The CDR3 nucleotides read TGTGCCAGCAGTTACTCTCGAGGTTTTAATGAAAAACTGTTTTTT. Translated: CASSYSRGFNEKLFF.